This record concerns one T cell receptor (beta chain) sequence. Its antigen is still unknown. This specimen comes from a study of T-cell reconstitution after alpha-beta-depleted transplantation in children. Study-wide points: Newly made T cells mostly supplied T-cell counts and diversity one year after transplant. Several patients had high TCRbeta diversity at day 60; it came from surviving recipient T cells and thymic progenitors. Alpha-beta T cells about two months after transplant reportedly derived from several hundred expanded graft clones.

The CDR3 is 15 residues long. Germline V gene lookup returns CDR1 DFQATT and CDR2 SNEGSKA (reference sequence). V was trimmed by 3 bases and J by 2 bases, leaving 16 bases between them. Unique molecular identifiers were incorporated when the TCRbeta library was constructed. MiXCR was run by TCRdb on the PCR reads, yielding one entry per CDR3 protein. The table lists about a million distinct CDR3 sequences, about 26% of them singletons. Sequenced here: PBMCs, mostly from graft donor cells, sampled 360 days after TCRalphabeta/CD19-depleted stem cell transplant. This TCR was sampled from a boy under two years old who had a stem cell transplant for SCID, so the T cells may come from the graft donor. This rearrangement joins TRBV20-1 to TRBJ2-5; TRBD2 might be the D (6 bases). The CDR3 spells CSASRPDGGQETQYF. The CDR3 DNA is TGCAGTGCTAGCCGCCCGGACGGAGGGCAAGAGACCCAGTACTTC.